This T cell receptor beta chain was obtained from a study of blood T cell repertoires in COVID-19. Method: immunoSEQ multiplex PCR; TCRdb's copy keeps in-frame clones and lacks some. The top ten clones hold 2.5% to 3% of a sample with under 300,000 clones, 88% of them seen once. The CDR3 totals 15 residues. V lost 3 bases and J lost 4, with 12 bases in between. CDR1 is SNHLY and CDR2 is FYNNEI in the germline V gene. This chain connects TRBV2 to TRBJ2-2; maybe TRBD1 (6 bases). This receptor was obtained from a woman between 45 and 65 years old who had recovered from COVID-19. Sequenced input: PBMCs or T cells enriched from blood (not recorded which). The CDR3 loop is CASSDQGLGTGELFF. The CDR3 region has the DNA TGTGCCAGCAGTGATCAGGGGCTTGGCACCGGGGAGCTGTTTTTT.